These 24 T cell receptor beta chains came from one sample sequenced in a study of T and B cells in COVID-19 patients. BIOMED2 TRB-A/B primer pools were used in multiplex TRB PCR. Each CDR3 protein gets one entry after TCRdb re-called the multiplex PCR reads with MiXCR. The sample has roughly 6,000 distinct CDR3 sequences, around 33% seen once. From blood, roughly 250-550 ng of genomic DNA served as TRB template. The material sequenced was blood. These TCRs come from a human donor with active COVID-19.

This clonotype has a single count. The CDR3 here is CSVEGVAGGAHEQYF. In DNA, the CDR3 is TGCAGCGTTGAAGGGGTAGCGGGAGGGGCGCACGAGCAGTACTTC. V gene TRBV29-1 combines with J gene TRBJ2-7; the match to TRBD2 covers 11 bases. Germline CDR1 and CDR2: SQVTM and ANQGSEA. The CDR3 length is 15 residues. V lost 1 base and J lost 5; bases outside the gene matches: 7.

The chain recombines TRBV27 with TRBJ2-1; 12 bases fit TRBD1. With the DNA end fitting TRBJ2-7 better, the J assignment may be wrong. The CDR3 is made up of 16 amino acids. Germline lookup yields CDR1 MNHEY and CDR2 SMNVEV (reference sequence). Written as DNA, the CDR3 is TGTGCCAGCAGTTGGTATGCCGGGACAGGGGGCGACGAGCAGTACTTC. Translation gives CASSWYAGTGGDEQYF.

This clonotype is labeled as medium-sized (0.01 to 0.1%). This chain uses TRBV29-1 with TRBJ2-3; D not certain. V lost 2 bases and J lost 6, with 12 bases in between. CDR3 length: 13 residues. The germline V gene encodes CDR1 SQVTM and CDR2 ANQGSEA. CDR3 sequence: CSVEYSAPDTQYF. The DNA of the CDR3 is TGCAGCGTTGAATACTCGGCCCCGGATACGCAGTATTTT.

V and J are TRBV18 and TRBJ1-1, with D possibly TRBD1 on 5 matching bases. Looked up from germline, CDR1 is KGHSH and CDR2 is LQKENI. V lost 4 bases to trimming and J lost 4 bases, with 13 bases between them. The CDR3 spans 14 residues. The CDR3 spells CASSLGTAATEAFF. The CDR3 DNA sequence: TGTGCCAGCTCACTCGGGACCGCTGCCACTGAAGCTTTCTTT.

On this clonotype: Just one base apart from a much larger clone, this may be a read error. V is TRBV29-1 and J is TRBJ2-7, with TRBD1 identical over 11 bases. The CDR3 is made up of 13 amino acids. The V and J ends lost 6 bases and 3 bases, in that order; junction bases with no gene match: 4. Germline V gene lookup returns CDR1 SQVTM and CDR2 ANQGSEA. The CDR3 loop reads CSVSGTGGYEQYF. The DNA of the CDR3 is TGCAGCGTCTCCGGGACAGGGGGCTACGAGCAGTACTTC.

The chain combines TRBV4-3 with TRBJ2-2, with D maybe TRBD1 (7 bases). The CDR3 is 17 residues long. CDR1 and CDR2 from the germline V gene are LGHNA and YSLEER. V was shortened by 3 bases and J by 7 bases, with 21 bases between the two germline ends. The CDR3 coding sequence is TGCGCCAGCAGCCACCTCCAGGGGGGCGGGCCTGGCGGGGAGCTGTTTTTT. Protein product: CASSHLQGGGPGGELFF.

This sequence joins TRBV20-1 and TRBJ2-1; 9 positions match TRBD2. Germline V CDR1 and CDR2: DFQATT, SNEGSKA (reference sequence). The CDR3 has 15 residues. With V trimmed by 1 base and J by 4 bases, 5 bases remained unmatched. This CDR3 reads CSARAAGGPYNEQFF. CDR3 in DNA: TGCAGTGCTAGAGCTGCGGGGGGGCCTTACAATGAGCAGTTCTTC.

The chain joins TRBV5-4 to TRBJ1-3; 8 nucleotides agree with TRBD1. After removal of 4 bases from V and 2 bases from J, the junction contained 5 bases not matched to a gene. Germline CDR1 is SGHNT and CDR2 is YYREEE (reference sequence). The CDR3 covers 15 residues. The CDR3 spells CASSPTGGTGNTIYF. The CDR3 DNA reads as TGTGCCAGCAGCCCCACAGGGGGGACTGGAAACACCATATATTTT.

The CDR3 region is CASSYKTGELFF. For the CDR3, the DNA is TGTGCCAGCAGCTACAAAACCGGGGAGCTGTTTTTT. The gene calls are TRBV7-9 and TRBJ2-2, with D unresolved. The CDR3 spans 12 residues. V lost 4 bases, J lost 5 bases, and 5 bases lay in between. Germline CDR1 SEHNR, CDR2 FQNEAQ (reference sequence).

This clonotype was picked up a small number of times. This chain joins TRBV12-3 or TRBV12-4 and TRBJ2-1, with TRBD2 identical over 12 bases. J gave up 4 bases and V 6 bases, and 1 base lay outside the gene matches. This CDR3 spans 14 amino acids. This CDR3 is CASRGTSGYNEQFF. Here the CDR3 DNA reads TGTGCCAGCAGGGGGACTAGCGGGTACAATGAGCAGTTCTTC.

Note on this clonotype: At one end the junction does not follow the germline gene, possibly because of a read error. The chain has TRBV7-2 and TRBJ2-7; 11 bases are shared with TRBD2. This CDR3 comprises 15 residues. Germline CDR1 reads SGHTA; CDR2 reads FQGNSA. CDR3 nucleotide sequence: TGCGCCAGCAGCCCAATACTAGCGGGGGCCTACGAGCAGTACTTC. This gives the protein CASSPILAGAYEQYF.

Judged by abundance, this clonotype is large (0.1 to 1%). The V and J genes are TRBV13 and TRBJ2-7; 13 bases map to TRBD2. The V segment lost 5 bases and the J segment 4 bases; nucleotides outside the gene matches: 2. Per germline, CDR1 PRHDT and CDR2 FYEKMQ (reference sequence). There are 14 residues in the CDR3. CDR3 amino acids: CASSPTSGRYEQYF. The CDR3 DNA is TGTGCCAGCAGCCCGACTAGCGGGAGGTACGAGCAGTACTTC.

This clonotype has just a few counts. The chain employs TRBV5-4 and TRBJ2-1; the D is unclear. Germline CDR1 reads SGHNT; CDR2 reads YYREEE (reference sequence). This CDR3 has 13 residues. V lost 4 bases, J lost 10 bases, and 15 bases lay in between. In DNA, the CDR3 is TGTGCCAGCAGCCCGAAGGTCGGGCGGGAGCAGTTCTTC. Translating gives CASSPKVGREQFF.

Concerning this clonotype: Just one base apart from a much larger clone, this may be a read error. The J gene is TRBJ2-7, the V gene TRBV5-5, with unresolved D. Trimming removed 4 bases at V and 0 bases at J, with 11 bases between. This CDR3 is 14 amino acids long. Germline CDR1 is SGHKS and CDR2 is YYEKEE (reference sequence). The CDR3 loop is CASSRVLSSYEQYF. The DNA of the CDR3 is TGTGCCAGCAGCCGTGTGCTAAGCTCCTACGAGCAGTACTTC.

The V call is TRBV10-3, the J call TRBJ2-5; TRBD2 aligns across 8 bases. V lost 4 bases to trimming and J lost 3 bases; unmatched junction nucleotides: 7. CDR3 length: 15 residues. The V gene's germline CDR1 is ENHRY and CDR2 SYGVKD. The CDR3 region has the DNA TGTGCCATCAGTGTACGGGAGGGCCTGGAAGAGACCCAGTACTTC. Its translation: CAISVREGLEETQYF.

V and J are TRBV19 and TRBJ1-5; D is perhaps TRBD1 (5 bases). CDR1 is LNHDA, CDR2 SQIVND, per germline (reference sequence). The V gene lost 3 bases and the J gene lost 3 bases, with 15 bases spanning the gap. This CDR3 spans 16 amino acids. CDR3 in DNA: TGTGCCAGTAGTATGGTGGGGGAGACAGCCAATCAGCCCCAGCATTTT. Translating gives CASSMVGETANQPQHF.

The V call is TRBV6-5, the J call TRBJ1-5, with unresolved D. Germline assignment: CDR1 MNHEY and CDR2 SVGAGI. Trimming removed 2 bases at V and 2 bases at J, with 19 bases between. This CDR3 spans 18 amino acids. The CDR3 coding sequence is TGTGCCAGCAGTTACAGCCCTAGGATACGGGGAGGCAATCAGCCCCAGCATTTT. This encodes CASSYSPRIRGGNQPQHF.

Details on this clonotype: The junction shows a germline mismatch at one end, possibly a read error. V usage is TRBV5-5 and J usage is TRBJ2-7; TRBD1 might be the D (6 bases). This CDR3 contains 13 residues. CDR1 is SGHKS and CDR2 is YYEKEE in the germline V gene (reference sequence). CDR3 sequence reads: CARRRDRTYEQYF. In DNA, the CDR3 is TGCGCCAGGAGAAGAGACAGGACCTACGAGCAGTACTTC. Variable domain in full (rest from reference TRBV5-5 and TRBJ2-7): DAGVTQSPTHLIKTRGQQVTLRCSPISGHKSVSWYQQVLGQGPQFIFQYYEKEERGRGNFPDRFSARQFPNYSSELNVNALLLGDSALYLCARRRDRTYEQYFGPGTRLTVT.

There are a few counts of this clonotype. The chain couples TRBV19 to TRBJ2-1; tentative D call: TRBD1 (6 bases). V was shortened by 1 base and J by 7 bases, with 11 bases between the two germline ends. There are 14 residues in the CDR3. Germline V lookup: CDR1 LNHDA, CDR2 SQIVND (reference sequence). CDR3 in DNA: TGTGCCAGTAGTATAGGGGGGCCTTCTAATGAGCAGTTCTTC. Translated, it gives CASSIGGPSNEQFF.

The V call is TRBV7-2, the J call TRBJ2-7; possibly TRBD1 for D (5 bases). CDR3 size: 14 residues. Germline CDR1 reads SGHTA; CDR2 reads FQGNSA. V lost 4 bases to trimming and J lost 1 base, with 11 bases between them. The CDR3 protein is CASSSTVQSYEQYF. The CDR3 DNA reads as TGTGCCAGCAGCTCGACAGTACAATCCTACGAGCAGTACTTC. The full variable domain, with the rest looked up from reference TRBV7-2 and TRBJ2-7, is GAGVSQSPSNKVTEKGKDVELRCDPISGHTALYWYRQSLGQGLEFLIYFQGNSAPDKSGLPSDRFSAERTGGSVSTLTIQRTQQEDSAVYLCASSSTVQSYEQYFGPGTRLTVT.

V usage is TRBV30 and J usage is TRBJ1-1; D not certain. This CDR3 has 13 residues. Trimming pared 5 bases from V and 0 bases from J, leaving 10 bases between. CDR1 GTSNPN and CDR2 SVGIG come from the germline V gene (reference sequence). This CDR3 is CAWGPDLNTEAFF. The CDR3 bases are TGTGCCTGGGGGCCGGACCTGAACACTGAAGCTTTCTTT.

The chain couples TRBV6-2 or TRBV6-3 to TRBJ1-5, with D unclear. The CDR3 length is 15 residues. Germline-derived CDR1 and CDR2 are MNHEY and SVGEGT. Trimming left V 7 bases short and J 0 bases short, with 13 bases between. The CDR3 nucleotides read TGTGCCAGCAACGATGGACGGTATAGCAATCAGCCCCAGCATTTT. Protein product: CASNDGRYSNQPQHF.

This clonotype is medium-sized within its sample. The chain is built from TRBV27 and TRBJ2-3, with 9 bases that match TRBD2. V lost 4 bases, J lost 4 bases, and 6 bases stayed unmatched. The CDR3 loop spans 15 amino acids. The germline V gene has CDR1 MNHEY and CDR2 SMNVEV (reference sequence). The CDR3 is CASSSLAGAADTQYF. The DNA for the CDR3 is TGTGCCAGCAGTTCCTTAGCGGGAGCGGCAGATACGCAGTATTTT.

The chain links TRBV6-1 to TRBJ2-7, with TRBD1 matching over 9 bases. The CDR3 totals 15 residues. The germline V gene encodes CDR1 MNHNS and CDR2 SASEGT. The junction had 5 bases not matched to a gene; V was cut back by 5 bases and J by 0 bases. CDR3 amino acids: CASSPQGAASYEQYF. DNA of the CDR3: TGTGCCAGCAGTCCACAGGGGGCGGCCTCCTACGAGCAGTACTTC.